These 23 T cell receptor beta chains share one sample of origin, sequenced in a study of T cell responses to AZD1222 COVID-19 vaccine (dated by TCRdb to 2020 to 2022). The time point label of this sample denotes: baseline before first vaccination. In light of the paper, this sample's treatment or condition label describes: meningococcal conjugate vaccine given as trial control. The protocol used for the library was the immunoSEQ multiplex PCR assay. Sourced from immuneACCESS, this table was stored by TCRdb with only in-frame sequences that have V and J called. A share of the clones is absent; for the studies checked, an unresolved V gene accounts for under half, and the remainder has no known explanation. In this sample the table shows around 100,000 clones, more than 70% of which occur a single time. Over 4% of the sample is in the top ten clones. This material consisted of peripheral blood, taken on day 0 of MenACWY control vaccination. The receptors originated from an adult in good health.

The rearrangement uses TRBV7-2 and TRBJ1-3, with D hard to call. In germline, CDR1 is SGHTA, CDR2 FQGNSA. The CDR3 is made up of 13 amino acids. Trimming left V 2 bases short and J 5 bases short, with 7 bases between. The CDR3 region is CASSLQNRNTIYF. The CDR3 DNA sequence: TGTGCCAGCAGCTTACAGAACCGAAACACCATATATTTT.

This chain uses TRBV7-2 with TRBJ1-2, with a tentative D call TRBD1 (5 bases). Per germline, CDR1 SGHTA and CDR2 FQGNSA. The CDR3 totals 13 residues. The V end lost 5 bases, the J end lost 4 bases, and 11 bases lay between the germline ends. Here the CDR3 reads CASSAGHLYGYTF. The CDR3 region has the DNA TGTGCCAGCAGCGCAGGACATCTCTATGGCTACACCTTC.

The chain uses TRBV5-1 and TRBJ2-5; tentatively, D is TRBD1 (5 bases). The CDR3 extends over 13 amino acids. Per germline, CDR1 SGHRS and CDR2 YFSETQ. The germline V and J ends were trimmed by 3 bases and 5 bases, with 11 bases remaining between them. CDR3 coding DNA: TGCGCCAGCAGCTCTCGTGGGGCGGAGACCCAGTACTTC. Protein sequence: CASSSRGAETQYF.

The chain couples TRBV12-5 to TRBJ2-3; D not certain. The ends were cut back, 2 bases at V and 0 bases at J, with 6 bases in the middle. The CDR3 runs 14 residues. Germline V lookup: CDR1 LGHNT, CDR2 FRNRAP. The chain's CDR3 is CASGLQDSTDTQYF. In DNA form, the CDR3 reads TGTGCTAGTGGTTTGCAGGACAGCACAGATACGCAGTATTTT.

V and J are TRBV11-3 and TRBJ1-1, with D tentatively TRBD1 (5 bases). Trimming stripped 1 base from V and 1 base from J, with 10 bases between. This CDR3 comprises 15 residues. From germline, CDR1 is SGHNT and CDR2 YENEEA. The CDR3 nucleotides read TGTGCCAGCAGCTTAGGGGCAGGGAGGAACACTGAAGCTTTCTTT. It yields the protein CASSLGAGRNTEAFF.

The chain links TRBV7-9 to TRBJ2-2; 7 positions agree with TRBD1. CDR3 size: 14 residues. The junction had 4 bases not matched to a gene; V was cut back by 5 bases and J by 4 bases. CDR1 is SEHNR, CDR2 FQNEAQ, per germline (reference sequence). CDR3 sequence: CASSIGTATGELFF. The CDR3 nucleotides are TGTGCCAGCAGCATAGGGACAGCCACCGGGGAGCTGTTTTTT. Variable domain in full (rest from reference TRBV7-9 and TRBJ2-2): DTGVSQNPRHKITKRGQNVTFRCDPISEHNRLYWYRQTLGQGPEFLTYFQNEAQLEKSRLLSDRFSAERPKGSFSTLEIQRTEQGDSAMYLCASSIGTATGELFFGEGSRLTVL.

The rearrangement links TRBV9 to TRBJ2-1; TRBD2 aligns across 8 bases. V dropped 1 base and J dropped 7; count of bases not matched to a gene: 7. Germline values: CDR1 SGDLS, CDR2 YYNGEE. The CDR3 is 15 residues long. CDR3 region: CASSVSAGGKNEQFF. The DNA of the CDR3 is TGTGCCAGCAGCGTAAGCGCGGGAGGTAAGAATGAGCAGTTCTTC.

The rearrangement uses TRBV2 and TRBJ1-5, with D unresolved. The CDR3 contains 14 residues. Trimming took off 2 bases at V and 2 bases at J, with 7 bases between the two ends. Germline V gene data show CDR1 as SNHLY and CDR2 as FYNNEI. This CDR3 reads CASSERLGNQPQHF. The CDR3 bases are TGTGCCAGCAGTGAAAGACTGGGCAATCAGCCCCAGCATTTT.

The V and J genes are TRBV5-1 and TRBJ2-2; TRBD1 matches 12 bases. The CDR3 is 16 amino acids. CDR1 and CDR2 (germline): SGHRS, YFSETQ. With V trimmed by 10 bases and J by 6 bases, 13 bases remained unmatched. The CDR3 sequence: CAPYFRDRGRSGELFF. CDR3 nucleotides: TGCGCCCCCTACTTCCGGGACAGGGGGCGGTCCGGGGAGCTGTTTTTT.

The chain is built from TRBV6-5 and TRBJ1-1, with 7 bases identical to TRBD1. Germline lookup yields CDR1 MNHEY and CDR2 SVGAGI. Losses at the gene ends were 7 bases for V and 4 bases for J; bases not matched to a gene: 9. The CDR3 loop spans 14 amino acids. CDR3 in DNA: TGTGCCAGCATTCCTTCAGGGGGAGGCACTGAAGCTTTCTTT. Translating it yields CASIPSGGGTEAFF.

The chain links TRBV5-1 to TRBJ1-2; D remains unclear. The CDR3 totals 13 residues. V lost 1 base, J lost 6 bases, and 10 bases lay in between. The germline gives CDR1 SGHRS, CDR2 YFSETQ. CDR3 nucleotide sequence: TGCGCCAGCAGCTTGCGGGAGGGAAATGGCTACACCTTC. It encodes CASSLREGNGYTF.

The chain uses TRBV18 and TRBJ2-7; D is possibly TRBD1 (6 bases). This CDR3 region has 13 residues. Germline V gives CDR1 KGHSH, CDR2 LQKENI. V lost 5 bases and J lost 1, with 9 bases in between. CDR3 coding DNA: TGTGCCAGCTCATACGACAGGTCCTACGAGCAGTACTTC. Translated: CASSYDRSYEQYF.

This clone was found a few times. The chain recombines TRBV7-2 with TRBJ2-3; the D is unclear. The CDR3 is 15 amino acids. The germline gives CDR1 SGHTA, CDR2 FQGNSA. V lost 1 base and J lost 8, with 16 bases in between. The CDR3 loop is CASSLEGGSTLTQYF. The CDR3, as DNA: TGTGCCAGCAGCTTAGAAGGCGGTAGCACTCTTACGCAGTATTTT.

The rearrangement joins TRBV28 to TRBJ1-4; 8 positions agree with TRBD1. Germline CDR1 MDHEN, CDR2 SYDVKM. V was pared by 5 bases and J by 8 bases, with 13 bases of the junction left unmatched. This CDR3 contains 16 residues. This CDR3 is CASSPMRQGAREKLFF. As DNA, the CDR3 is TGTGCCAGCAGTCCCATGAGGCAGGGGGCGAGAGAAAAACTGTTTTTT.

V and J are TRBV28 and TRBJ1-2, with 10 bases lining up with TRBD1. The CDR3 spans 15 residues. Trimming at V came to 2 bases and at J to 3 bases, leaving 3 bases not matched to a gene. From germline, CDR1 is MDHEN and CDR2 SYDVKM. CDR3 coding DNA: TGTGCCAGCAGTTTAGGGACAGGGGTGGACTATGGCTACACCTTC. Translated, it gives CASSLGTGVDYGYTF.

J is TRBJ2-3 and V is TRBV7-8, with 11 bases that match TRBD2. With 1 base clipped from V and 5 bases from J, the junction kept 8 bases outside the gene matches. CDR1 and CDR2 from the germline V gene are SGHVS and FQNEAQ. The CDR3 covers 17 residues. CDR3 sequence reads: CASSLGLAGGWVDTQYF. CDR3 nucleotide sequence: TGTGCCAGCAGCTTAGGTCTAGCGGGAGGATGGGTAGATACGCAGTATTTT.

This chain joins TRBV5-4 and TRBJ1-6; 9 bases fit TRBD1. With V trimmed by 0 bases and J by 12 bases, 10 bases remained unmatched. Germline V gene lookup returns CDR1 SGHNT and CDR2 YYREEE (reference sequence). CDR3 size: 16 residues. The CDR3 protein is CASSLGPGQGERPLHF. The CDR3 DNA reads TGTGCCAGCAGCTTGGGCCCGGGACAGGGAGAACGACCCCTCCACTTT.

V gene TRBV6-2 or TRBV6-3 combines with J gene TRBJ2-5, with 12 bases that match TRBD2. Germline lookup yields CDR1 MNHEY and CDR2 SVGEGT. With V trimmed by 3 bases and J by 2 bases, 16 bases remained unmatched. The CDR3 consists of 20 residues. CDR3 bases: TGTGCCAGCAGTTATTCCCCTAGCGGGAGGGCCCTCCGGTGGCAAGAGACCCAGTACTTC. It specifies CASSYSPSGRALRWQETQYF.

The V gene is TRBV7-9, the J gene TRBJ2-7; no clear D gene. This CDR3 contains 14 residues. Looked up from germline, CDR1 is SEHNR and CDR2 is FQNEAQ (reference sequence). V lost 5 bases and J lost 0, with 11 bases in between. Here the CDR3 DNA reads TGTGCCAGCAGCGTAGACTCGAGCTCCTACGAGCAGTACTTC. It yields the protein CASSVDSSSYEQYF.

The V call is TRBV5-4, the J call TRBJ2-5; 7 nucleotides match TRBD2. The germline V gene encodes CDR1 SGHNT and CDR2 YYREEE (reference sequence). CDR3 size: 15 residues. V was pared by 7 bases and J by 4 bases, with 13 bases of the junction left unmatched. CDR3 in DNA: TGTGCCAGCGCCTTCCTGGGGGAGGGCACAGAGACCCAGTACTTC. It yields the protein CASAFLGEGTETQYF.

This clone was detected many times. The chain is built from TRBV4-1 and TRBJ2-3, with 11 positions matching TRBD2. Per germline, CDR1 MGHRA and CDR2 YSYEKL. The CDR3 length is 19 residues. V was pared by 6 bases and J by 2 bases, with 16 bases of the junction left unmatched. The CDR3 spells CASRPIFPGLAVFTDTQYF. The CDR3 DNA reads as TGCGCCAGCAGACCTATTTTCCCGGGACTAGCGGTTTTCACAGATACGCAGTATTTT.

This sequence joins TRBV23-1 and TRBJ1-2, with D perhaps matching TRBD1 (6 bases). TRBV23-1 is filed as an ORF, its function uncertain. The V end was cut by 8 bases, the J end by 7 bases, with 20 bases between. The CDR3 length is 14 residues. This chain's CDR3 is CASYNNRALIGYTF. DNA of the CDR3: TGCGCCAGCTACAATAACAGGGCGTTGATTGGCTACACCTTC.

The chain recombines TRBV15 with TRBJ1-2; no clear D. The germline gives CDR1 LNHNV, CDR2 YYDKDF (reference sequence). CDR3 length: 16 residues. V gave up 2 bases and J gave up 3 bases, with 16 bases separating them. CDR3 DNA: TGTGCCACCAGCAGACGCGGTAGGAATCGGGACTATGGCTACACCTTC. Amino acids: CATSRRGRNRDYGYTF.